This T cell receptor (beta chain) was retrieved from a study of CD8+ T cells in alopecia areata. About the research overall: Tofacitinib was taken orally by treated patients, and the dose was 5 to 10 mg twice daily. Tofacitinib administration persisted for 6 to 18 months, succeeded by 6 months off drug.

Extracted RNA was reverse transcribed into cDNA, the sequencing template. The protocol was immunoSEQ multiplex PCR, while the TCRdb copy is restricted to in-frame clones and leaves out a portion. This table has 70,000 or so clones, approximately 58% appearing once. Concerning this clone itself: The antigen is unknown.

General study results and limits: More clonal than normal scalp was lesional scalp, particularly alopecia totalis/universalis. Sharing of TCR sequences between patients (possibly for HLA-related reasons) was less clear than in mice.

V was shortened by 2 bases and J by 3 bases, with 13 bases between the two germline ends. The CDR3 contains 14 residues. Germline V lookup: CDR1 GTSNPN, CDR2 SVGIG (reference sequence). This TCR came from a human donor with alopecia areata. The input for sequencing was CD8+ T cells sorted from blood, taken at week 0. The J gene is TRBJ1-1, the V gene TRBV30; D remains unclear. The CDR3 DNA reads as TGTGCCTGGAGTTACAGACTGAGGTACACTGAAGCTTTCTTT. Translating it yields CAWSYRLRYTEAFF.